What follows is one T cell receptor (beta chain) and its context. What it binds is unknown. This record belongs to a study of beta chain features in type 1 diabetes. Findings and caveats of the study: The question left open here concerned HLA type influencing TCRB rearrangement.

The V end was cut by 5 bases, the J end by 2 bases, with 6 bases between. Germline CDR1 is KGHSH and CDR2 is LQKENI. The CDR3 consists of 12 residues. What was sequenced were expressed TCRB transcripts, since all of the isolated RNA had been reverse transcribed. Only in-frame clones appear in the TCRdb table, and some are missing; sequencing was by immunoSEQ multiplex PCR. This sample yields some 900,000 clones, of which about a sixth are seen a single time; 0.02% to 0.03% belongs to the top ten. The origin of this receptor is a woman aged 18 to 35 in good health. Sequencing was carried out using naive CD4+ T cells from blood. J is TRBJ1-1 and V is TRBV18; unclear D gene. The CDR3 here is CASSRQNTEAFF. The CDR3 bases are TGTGCCAGCTCAAGACAAAACACTGAAGCTTTCTTT.